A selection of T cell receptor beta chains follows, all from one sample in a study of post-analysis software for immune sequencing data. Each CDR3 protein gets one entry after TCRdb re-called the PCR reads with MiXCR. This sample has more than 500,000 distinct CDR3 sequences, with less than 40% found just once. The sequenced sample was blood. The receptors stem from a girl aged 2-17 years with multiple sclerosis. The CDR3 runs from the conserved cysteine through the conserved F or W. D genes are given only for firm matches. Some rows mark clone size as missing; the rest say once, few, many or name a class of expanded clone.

TGCGCCAGCAGCCAAGTAAGAACTGGGGCCAACGTCCTGACTTTC,CASSQVRTGANVLTF,NA,few,15,TRBJ2-6,TRBV4-1
TGTGCCAGCGAACAGGGAAACATTCAGTACTTC,CASEQGNIQYF,NA,few,11,TRBJ2-4,TRBV28
TGCAGCGTTGAAGAAGTAGTCCAGGGGGGAGAGCAGTTCTTC,CSVEEVVQGGEQFF,NA,many,14,TRBJ2-1,TRBV29-1
TGCAGTGCTAGAGCTAGCGGGGGGGCCGTTCAGTTCTTC,CSARASGGAVQFF,TRBD2,few,13,TRBJ2-1,TRBV20-1
TGTGCCAGCAGTTTAAGGATCTCACCCCACAATGAGCAGTTCTTC,CASSLRISPHNEQFF,NA,few,15,TRBJ2-1,TRBV27
TGTGCCAGCAGTTACGGGAGCGGGGGGGTCTTTACAGATACGCAGTATTTT,CASSYGSGGVFTDTQYF,TRBD2,NA,17,TRBJ2-3,TRBV6-5
TGCGCCAGCAGTGAAATTCAGGGGGCAAACATCTATGGCTACACCTTC,CASSEIQGANIYGYTF,TRBD1,NA,16,TRBJ1-2,TRBV10-2
TGTGCCAGCAGCGTCGTGAGTATCGGGGCAGATACGCAGTATTTT,CASSVVSIGADTQYF,NA,NA,15,TRBJ2-3,TRBV9
TGTGCCAGCAGTGAACCTTACGCAACAGATACGCAGTATTTT,CASSEPYATDTQYF,NA,few,14,TRBJ2-3,TRBV6-1
TGTGCCAGCAGTATTGGGATCGCCAATTCACCCCTCCACTTT,CASSIGIANSPLHF,NA,many,14,TRBJ1-6,TRBV11-1
TGTGCCAGCAGTCAGAGGGCGGTCGGCACAGATACGCAGTATTTT,CASSQRAVGTDTQYF,NA,many,15,TRBJ2-3,TRBV27
TGCGCCAGCAGTGAGTCGGGGGGAGATACGCAGTATTTT,CASSESGGDTQYF,NA,NA,13,TRBJ2-3,TRBV10-1
TGCGCCAGCAGCTTGACCAGGGCGCGAGAGACCCAGTACTTC,CASSLTRARETQYF,NA,NA,14,TRBJ2-5,TRBV5-1
TGCAGTGCTAGACCTAGAAACAGGGTTTATACTGAAGCTTTCTTT,CSARPRNRVYTEAFF,NA,NA,15,TRBJ1-1,TRBV20-1
TGTGCCAGCAGCCTGAGTTTGGGGACCGGGGCAGATACGCAGTATTTT,CASSLSLGTGADTQYF,NA,few,16,TRBJ2-3,TRBV7-2
TGTGCCAGCAGTTCCGTTCGGGGGGTAGGTTTGGGCCAGCCCCAGCATTTT,CASSSVRGVGLGQPQHF,NA,few,17,TRBJ1-5,TRBV6-5
TGTGCCAGCAGTGCGACAGGGGGCTCTGGCTACACCTTC,CASSATGGSGYTF,TRBD1,many,13,TRBJ1-2,TRBV13
TGTGCCAGCAGCCAACTGGGACAGGGGAAATACGAGCAGTACTTC,CASSQLGQGKYEQYF,TRBD1,few,15,TRBJ2-7,TRBV6-6
TGCGCCAGCAGCCGTCCCGGCCGGGACAGTAAAAACATTCAGGACTTC,CASSRPGRDSKNIQDF,TRBD1,NA,16,TRBJ2-4,TRBV5-1
TGTGCCACCAGCAGTAGCGGGGGCACAGATACGCAGTATTTT,CATSSSGGTDTQYF,TRBD2,NA,14,TRBJ2-3,TRBV15
TGTGCCAGCAGTTACAACTGGAATAATGAAAAACTGTTTTTT,CASSYNWNNEKLFF,NA,few,14,TRBJ1-4,TRBV6-6
TGCGCCAGCAGCCCGAATCTGGGCTGGGACACTGAAGCTTTCTTT,CASSPNLGWDTEAFF,NA,NA,15,TRBJ1-1,TRBV5-1
TGTGCCAGCAGCCAAGATTTGGGACAGGGATCCAACAATGAGCAGTTCTTC,CASSQDLGQGSNNEQFF,TRBD1,NA,17,TRBJ2-1,TRBV3-1
TGTGCCAGCGAGTCAACGGAGACCCAGTACTTC,CASESTETQYF,NA,NA,11,TRBJ2-5,TRBV28
TGTGCCAGCAGTTTCAGCCAGGGGGTGATAGGGGGCAATCAGCCCCAGCATTTT,CASSFSQGVIGGNQPQHF,TRBD1,NA,18,TRBJ1-5,TRBV12-3/TRBV12-4
TGCAGTGCTAGTGGGTCTAGCGGGGGGGAGACCCAGTACTTC,CSASGSSGGETQYF,TRBD2,few,14,TRBJ2-5,TRBV20-1
TGCGCCAGCAGCTTGGTACCCCGTCGGGGGGGACTCTACAATGAGCAGTTCTTC,CASSLVPRRGGLYNEQFF,TRBD2,few,18,TRBJ2-1,TRBV5-1
TGCGCCAGCGCCCGGGACACGGCAGGAGAGACCCAGTACTTC,CASARDTAGETQYF,NA,NA,14,TRBJ2-5,TRBV5-1
TGTGCCAGCAGCGACCCTAGCGGGGGGTACTGCAATGAGCAGTTCTTC,CASSDPSGGYCNEQFF,TRBD2,once,16,TRBJ2-1,TRBV4-2
TGTGCCAGCAGAGGGGCCAGCGGGGGGACGGTGTTCTTC,CASRGASGGTVFF,TRBD2,once,13,TRBJ2-1,TRBV2
TGCAGCCCATTGGAGTACCAAGAGACCCAGTACTTC,CSPLEYQETQYF,NA,few,12,TRBJ2-5,TRBV20-1
TGTGCCATCAGTGTGGACAGTCCACCACAAAAACTGTTTTTT,CAISVDSPPQKLFF,NA,NA,14,TRBJ1-4,TRBV10-3
TGTGCCAGCAGCCCTCTTGGGGCTAGCGGCCCGGGGGAGCAGTTCTTC,CASSPLGASGPGEQFF,TRBD2,NA,16,TRBJ2-1,TRBV3-1
TGTGCCAGCAGCTCGGCGGGACAGGTCAACCTACGCCCTCAGCCCCAGCATTTT,CASSSAGQVNLRPQPQHF,TRBD1,NA,18,TRBJ1-5,TRBV7-2
TGTGCCAGCACATCAGCTTATGGCTACACCTTC,CASTSAYGYTF,NA,few,11,TRBJ1-2,TRBV12-3/TRBV12-4
TGTGCCAGCAGTTACAGGCGGGACAGCGCCTACGAGCAGTACTTC,CASSYRRDSAYEQYF,NA,NA,15,TRBJ2-7,TRBV6-6
TGCAGTGCTAGCCCCGGGACAACCAAAAATCAGCCCCAGCATTTT,CSASPGTTKNQPQHF,NA,NA,15,TRBJ1-5,TRBV20-1
TGTGCCACCAGCAGAGATTGGCTAGCGGATCTCCAAGAGACCCAGTACTTC,CATSRDWLADLQETQYF,TRBD2,NA,17,TRBJ2-5,TRBV15
TGTGCCAGCAGCTTAGTAGGGGGAGCCGTGTTCGAGAACATTCAGTACTTC,CASSLVGGAVFENIQYF,NA,few,17,TRBJ2-4,TRBV7-9
TGTGCCAGCAGTTACTCGGACAGAGCAACTAATGAAAAACTGTTTTTT,CASSYSDRATNEKLFF,NA,NA,16,TRBJ1-4,TRBV6-5
TGTGCCGCCCGGGACGGGAACTATGGCTACACCTTC,CAARDGNYGYTF,NA,NA,12,TRBJ1-2,TRBV10-3
TGTGCCAGCAGTGAAACCGACTATGGCTACACCTTC,CASSETDYGYTF,NA,NA,12,TRBJ1-2,TRBV25-1